The T cell receptor beta chain under discussion was sequenced for a study of cytomegalovirus exposure and HLA in healthy donors (dated by TCRdb to 2017 to 2019). Regarding the research as a whole: In an earlier analysis of about 560 of the donors, 276 Gb of sequence data and some 100 million unique TCR beta sequences from about 190 million T cells were reported. An early release that covered about 600 HLA-typed donors contained about 300 gigabases of sequencing data and some 87 million unique TCR sequences. The study aimed to test whether cataloging public T cell receptors could reveal signatures of past pathogen exposure. Every repertoire in the discovery cohort had been generated on one and the same sequencing platform. Besides the first cohort of around 670 subjects, a separate validation cohort made up of some 110 different subjects was used. To study patterns of TCR occurrence, a later analysis re-analyzed previously published TCR beta repertoires from 600 to 750 donors and added high-resolution HLA genotyping. The study combined high-throughput TCR immunosequencing, statistical association of individual TCRs with disease status, and machine learning to predict cytomegalovirus infection status. A later genetic analysis used genome-wide SNP genotypes for about 60% of the 666 donors, treating that subset as a discovery cohort. In an earlier analysis of 500 to 650 of the donors, high-throughput TCR beta sequencing was used to judge whether each TCR beta V gene segment behaved as functional or pseudogenic. Both class I and class II loci were covered by HLA typing, at four-digit resolution. Rather than drawing on any new phenotypic data, the later analysis identified candidate immune exposures from TCR beta sequences and the way those sequences occurred across donors. The number of typed donors differed by locus: about 620-630 for A, B, C, DRB1 and DQB1; roughly 510 for DQA1; some 610 for DPA1; and 400 to 480 for DPB1. Of the 300 to 400 genotyped donors, about 80% fell in the genetic ancestry cluster associated with self-reported Caucasian donors. Using immunosequencing, the study profiled T cell repertoires from around 680 subjects and related those repertoires to cytomegalovirus serostatus. Among several hundred genotyped donors of the cohort, an average of roughly 230,000 unique TCR beta nucleotide sequences was sequenced per donor, of which roughly 17% were non-productive. Donor age, sex, ethnicity and CMV serostatus were compiled alongside the repertoire data. About 5 DR-DQ haplotypes were handled as single units for association and clustering, since linkage in the cohort was strong.

Points the paper makes about the study in general: Broadly in line with IMGT annotations, most TCR beta V segments showed up in productive rearrangements about 87% or about 30% of the time in an earlier analysis of 587 of the donors. Some IMGT-functional V segments, including TRBV6-2 and TRBV6-3, could not be distinguished by the 87-base-pair reads and were therefore excluded. A later analysis associated around 16,000 TCR beta sequences with specific HLA alleles at a false discovery rate of 0.05. Cytomegalovirus status was reported to be diagnosed by the classifier with high specificity and sensitivity in both the original and validation cohorts. In a later genetic analysis, fewer N-insertions in productive TCRs were reported among donors in an Asian-associated ancestry cluster than the approximately 710-donor mean. A later analysis found that HLA-associated TCR beta chains were more clonally expanded and had lower generation probabilities than equally common non-associated chains. While some public TCRs were present in many individuals, most TCR sequences turned up only very rarely across donors. Immune exposure information for the cohort was limited to CMV serostatus. Because HLA typing was unavailable for some donors at each locus, only the typed subset was used in association tests. In a later genetic analysis, a missense DCLRE1C variant was associated with V-gene and J-gene trimming of TCR beta chains, and the association was replicated in an independent cohort. It was suggested by the authors that the approach could potentially be generalized to other disease states and immunological phenotypes. Linkage disequilibrium might explain the correlated functional status among segregating V segments, but an unknown experimental factor could not be ruled out. According to a later analysis, most CMV-associated TCR beta chains appeared to be HLA-restricted, and the HLA associations seemed to be driven largely by CMV exposure. The cohort was sequenced for TCR beta chains only, and without alpha or paired-chain data the features that could be detected were limited. A further reported finding was that TCR beta sequences accurately predicted the HLA-A and HLA-B alleles for most subjects in the first cohort. When HLA alleles, especially DR and DQ, strongly co-occurred, TCR associations were difficult to assign to individual alleles. Several of the top co-occurrence clusters appeared to be linked to parvovirus B19, influenza, CMV and Epstein-Barr virus, according to a later analysis. A cluster of highly shared sequence variants was judged likely to represent a technical artifact of the sequencing pipeline. A later analysis found that TCR association rates varied across HLA loci, with DRB1 alleles showing the most associated TCRs and HLA-C alleles the fewest. Presence/absence analyses assumed roughly uniform sequencing depth across donors, an assumption that may not hold. A total of 150 or so TCR beta chains were listed by the study as associated with cytomegalovirus. Because counts were too low, about 18 rarely observed V segments, including chromosome 9 orphons, were excluded from the earlier analysis of 587 of the donors. A few of the identified cytomegalovirus-associated TCR beta chains were confirmed in vitro to be specific for cytomegalovirus antigens.

The library was built by means of the immunoSEQ multiplex PCR assay. The multiplex PCR relied on a mix of 60 forward primers for TCR Vbeta segments and 13 reverse primers for TCR Jbeta segments. Amplification of the CDR3 region of rearranged TCR beta genes was performed with a multiplex PCR assay on genomic DNA. The Illumina HiSeq System was used to sequence the amplified TCR beta libraries as 87-base-pair reads. Per the source publication's procedure: Across the 670 or so repertoires, a later analysis counted around 80 million unique TCR beta chains, 9.5 million to 12 million of which were shared by at least two donors. To remove PCR and sequencing errors, raw reads were error-corrected and collapsed into unique sequences using a nearest-neighbor algorithm that merged closely related sequences. V, D and J gene segments were assigned by aligning CDR3 sequences to IMGT reference sequences. For a sequence to be retained, at least a six-nucleotide match to both a V gene segment and a J gene segment was required. A rearrangement counted as productive if the CDR3 had no stop codons and remained in frame with V and J, and every other rearrangement counted as non-productive. CDR3 was defined by IMGT convention, running from the second conserved V-encoded cysteine to the conserved J-encoded phenylalanine. The earlier analysis of a few hundred of the donors excluded any sequence lacking an unambiguous match to a single V gene segment. An earlier analysis of a few hundred of the donors called V segments functional above 56.7% productive rearrangements and segregating when the between-donor standard deviation exceeded 5%. A statistical classification framework was built for diagnosing cytomegalovirus status from the catalog of TCR beta chain sequences. V and J gene assignment, in a later analysis, came from comparing TCR nucleotide sequences with IMGT/GENE-DB human TR gene sequences. The TCRdist pipeline was used in a later analysis to assign CDR3 sequences and most-parsimonious VDJ recombination scenarios. In a later analysis, each TCR beta chain was defined by its CDR3 amino acid sequence together with its V-gene family, and reads lacking a unique V-gene family were excluded. To address suspected cross-contamination and a sequencing artifact, a later analysis removed a few hundred highly shared, low-generation-probability nucleotide sequences. For each public chain, a later analysis derived a clonal expansion index from normalized ranks of inferred template counts within each repertoire. A later analysis computed generation probabilities with a VDJ recombination model fitted to out-of-frame rearrangements, and checked the results against IGoR. In a later analysis, hypergeometric tests were used to score TCR-TCR, TCR-HLA and TCR-CMV co-occurrence, with a repertoire-size bias correction applied to TCR pairs. To estimate false discovery rates, a later analysis permuted the HLA or CMV assignments 20 times. In a later analysis, co-occurring TCRs were grouped using DBSCAN, with TCRdist sequence similarity added in when clustering inside HLA-allele-positive subsets. Co-occurrence clustering excluded repertoires with fewer than 30,000 or more than 120,000 public chains, plus five with anomalous nucleotide sharing. In TCRdb, the immuneACCESS table is reduced to in-frame sequences with V and J assigned. These tables do not hold every clone; where another copy was compared, an unresolved V gene accounts for under half, and the others remain unexplained. That table is the source of V, J and clone size, and D and trimming were worked out from the DNA. The sample table shows some 140,000 clones, and more than 70% are seen once. The ten largest clones add up to roughly 1.2% of the sample.

The junction carries 7 bases between V and J, which are trimmed by 4 bases and 2 bases respectively. From its cysteine to its phenylalanine, the CDR3 spans 12 amino acids. Just the 36-base CDR3 DNA is kept, in frame starting at base 1. The germline V gene yields SQVTM for CDR1 and ANQGSEA for CDR2. In total, roughly 670 healthy bone marrow donors made up the cohort. All cohort members were sampled while nominally healthy, although unrecorded immune exposures were likely present. The donor tested CMV seropositive and was one of the 289 seropositive cohort members. Each donor provided a peripheral blood sample, and peripheral blood mononuclear cells were used for TCR beta sequencing. The Qiagen DNeasy Blood Extraction Kit was used to extract genomic DNA from the blood cell samples. About this clone itself: The clone's antigen remains unknown. No qualities accompany the bases; no much larger clone lies one base away.

In this chain, TRBV29-1 is recombined with TRBJ2-3, with the D gene call left open. Material for sequencing was PBMCs. This receptor was identified in a male donor in good health and CMV-seropositive. The DNA sequence reads TGCAGCGTTGTAATAGCCACAGATACGCAGTATTTT. This translates into CSVVIATDTQYF.